The 28 T cell receptor beta chains presented below share a single source sample, sequenced in a study of cytomegalovirus exposure and HLA in healthy donors. Both 60 Vbeta primers and 13 Jbeta primers went into the PCR. Sequencing used immunoSEQ multiplex PCR; TCRdb keeps in-frame clones, though not all of them. The sample records about 160,000 clones, around 67% being singletons. Material: PBMCs. Source of these receptors: a woman between 18 and 29 years old in good health and CMV-seronegative.

The rearrangement uses TRBV5-4 and TRBJ1-2; D is possibly TRBD1 (5 bases). Trimming took off 3 bases at V and 4 bases at J, with 19 bases between the two ends. The germline V gene encodes CDR1 SGHNT and CDR2 YYREEE (reference sequence). This CDR3 region has 16 residues. In DNA form, the CDR3 reads TGTGCCAGCAGCTCGTCAAAGGGGCAGAACTTCTATGGCTACACCTTC. Protein sequence: CASSSSKGQNFYGYTF. The complete variable domain, with remaining parts taken from reference TRBV5-4 and TRBJ1-2, reads ETGVTQSPTHLIKTRGQQVTLRCSSQSGHNTVSWYQQALGQGPQFIFQYYREEENGRGNFPPRFSGLQFPNYSSELNVNALELDDSALYLCASSSSKGQNFYGYTFGSGTRLTVV.

The genes are TRBV5-6 and TRBJ1-5; TRBD1 agrees at 7 bases. The CDR3 extends over 13 amino acids. Germline trimming cut 1 base from V and 7 bases from J; bases unmatched to any gene: 2. Germline V gene sequence: CDR1 SGHDT, CDR2 YYEEEE. The CDR3 loop is CASSLQGGQPQHF. The DNA of the CDR3 is TGTGCCAGCAGCTTGCAGGGGGGCCAGCCCCAGCATTTT.

V usage is TRBV9 and J usage is TRBJ1-6; 7 nucleotides match TRBD1. Trimming removed 0 bases from V and 4 bases from J; junction bases left unmatched: 4. Per the germline V gene, CDR1 is SGDLS and CDR2 is YYNGEE. CDR3 length: 16 amino acids. CDR3 sequence (DNA): TGTGCCAGCAGCGTAGGGACAGGCGCTTATAATTCACCCCTCCACTTT. Residues: CASSVGTGAYNSPLHF.

The chain couples TRBV5-6 to TRBJ2-2, with TRBD1 as a possible D gene (6 bases). Trimming removed 1 base at V and 6 bases at J, with 22 bases between. CDR3 length: 18 residues. Germline CDR1 is SGHDT and CDR2 is YYEEEE. CDR3 DNA: TGTGCCAGCAGCTTGCGGCAGGGGTTTCGGATGGTATCCGGGGAGCTGTTTTTT. This gives the protein CASSLRQGFRMVSGELFF.

This clone was found once. The chain joins TRBV7-2 to TRBJ2-4, with TRBD1 matching 10 bases. The CDR3 has 16 amino acids. V was pared by 1 base and J by 0 bases, with 0 bases of the junction left unmatched. Germline CDR1 SGHTA, CDR2 FQGNSA. The CDR3 is CASSLGQGAAKNIQYF. For the CDR3, the DNA is TGTGCCAGCAGCTTAGGACAGGGGGCAGCCAAAAACATTCAGTACTTC.

This clone is a singleton in its sample. The V call is TRBV11-3, the J call TRBJ1-3; 8 bases match TRBD1. The V and J ends lost 5 bases and 0 bases, in that order; junction bases with no gene match: 6. Germline V lookup: CDR1 SGHNT, CDR2 YENEEA. This CDR3 comprises 16 residues. The CDR3 coding sequence is TGTGCCAGCAGCCGGGGACAGGTCGTCTCTGGAAACACCATATATTTT. Translation: CASSRGQVVSGNTIYF.

The gene calls are TRBV5-6 and TRBJ2-7, with a weak D call TRBD1 (5 bases). Germline lookup yields CDR1 SGHDT and CDR2 YYEEEE. With 2 bases removed from V and 6 bases from J, the gap between germline ends came to 6 bases. The CDR3 is 11 amino acids. DNA for the CDR3: TGTGCCAGCAGCTTTCAGGGCGAGCAGTACTTC. This translates into CASSFQGEQYF.

V gene TRBV7-8 combines with J gene TRBJ1-3, with no clear D. Germline V gene data show CDR1 as SGHVS and CDR2 as FQNEAQ. Trimming took off 2 bases at V and 0 bases at J, with 8 bases between the two ends. The CDR3 contains 15 residues. CDR3 bases: TGTGCCAGCAGCTTACGAGGGAACTCTGGAAACACCATATATTTT. Protein sequence: CASSLRGNSGNTIYF.

This rearrangement joins TRBV7-8 to TRBJ2-1; 8 bases are a match to TRBD2. Looked up from germline, CDR1 is SGHVS and CDR2 is FQNEAQ. V shed 1 base and J 9 bases; nucleotides not matched to a gene: 5. The CDR3 covers 14 residues. CDR3 sequence: CASSLGRGAREQFF. In DNA, the CDR3 is TGTGCCAGCAGCTTAGGGCGGGGGGCGCGTGAGCAGTTCTTC.

The J gene is TRBJ1-6, the V gene TRBV5-1, with D hard to call. Trimming pared 0 bases from V and 9 bases from J, leaving 10 bases between. The CDR3 extends over 14 amino acids. Germline lookup yields CDR1 SGHRS and CDR2 YFSETQ. The DNA for the CDR3 is TGCGCCAGCAGCTTGGATAACCGGGGTTCACCCCTCCACTTT. Residues: CASSLDNRGSPLHF.

V is TRBV21-1 and J is TRBJ1-5; the table gives TRBD1 as D, unverified against the DNA. TRBV21-1 is classified as a pseudogene. The CDR3 is 16 amino acids. The CDR3 loop reads CASSQAHRDCNQPQHF. CDR3 DNA: TGTGCCAGCAGCCAAGCCCACAGGGATTGCAATCAGCCCCAGCATTTT.

The chain couples TRBV6-4 to TRBJ1-6; 7 bases align to TRBD1. This CDR3 has 17 amino acids. CDR1 and CDR2 (germline): MRHNA, SNTAGT. V dropped 6 bases and J dropped 6; count of bases not matched to a gene: 14. The CDR3 DNA reads as TGTGCCAGCAGAGAGAGAGGAGGGGGCTTGGGTAATTCACCCCTCCACTTT. This translates into CASRERGGGLGNSPLHF.

The genes are TRBV28 and TRBJ2-2; the match to TRBD1 covers 10 bases. V was clipped by 5 bases and J by 6 bases; unmatched bases: 12. The V gene's germline CDR1 is MDHEN and CDR2 SYDVKM. The CDR3 is 17 amino acids. The CDR3 spells CASSGPGQGKAAGELFF. CDR3 bases: TGTGCCAGCAGTGGTCCGGGACAGGGGAAGGCGGCCGGGGAGCTGTTTTTT.

The J gene is TRBJ1-5, the V gene TRBV10-3; possibly TRBD1 for D (5 bases). Germline CDR1 is ENHRY and CDR2 is SYGVKD. The CDR3 runs to 14 residues. Between the trimmed V and J ends, which lost 8 bases and 1 base, there was a span of 12 bases. This CDR3 is CAIGSGLSNQPQHF. The CDR3 bases are TGTGCCATCGGTTCAGGGTTGAGCAATCAGCCCCAGCATTTT.

This chain connects TRBV6-5 to TRBJ2-1, with TRBD1 identical over 10 bases. CDR1 is MNHEY, CDR2 SVGAGI, per germline. The V segment lost 4 bases and the J segment 2 bases; nucleotides outside the gene matches: 5. This CDR3 has 16 residues. DNA for the CDR3: TGTGCCAGCAGTTCCTTCGGGACAGGGGCCTACAATGAGCAGTTCTTC. This codes for CASSSFGTGAYNEQFF.

The chain carries TRBV18 and TRBJ2-5, with TRBD1 as a possible D gene (5 bases). The CDR3 is made up of 13 amino acids. Germline CDR1 and CDR2: KGHSH and LQKENI. V lost 3 bases to trimming and J lost 3 bases, with 8 bases between them. The CDR3 bases are TGTGCCAGCTCACCCGACAGAGAAGAGACCCAGTACTTC. Amino acid sequence: CASSPDREETQYF.

The CDR3 protein is CASSASIKGAPQYF. CDR3 in DNA: TGTGCCAGCAGTGCTTCTATAAAAGGGGCGCCGCAGTACTTC. The chain links TRBV6-5 to TRBJ2-7, with a tentative D call TRBD1 (5 bases). V was cut by 5 bases and J by 9 bases, with 20 bases left in between. The CDR3 is 14 amino acids. Germline CDR1 is MNHEY and CDR2 is SVGAGI.

The chain is built from TRBV6-5 and TRBJ1-1; no definite D call. CDR3 length: 13 amino acids. V was trimmed by 7 bases and J by 1 base, leaving 10 bases between them. Germline lookup yields CDR1 MNHEY and CDR2 SVGAGI. The CDR3, as DNA: TGTGCCAGCACGGTAGTTAGGAACACTGAAGCTTTCTTT. This sequence encodes CASTVVRNTEAFF.

The chain uses TRBV7-8 and TRBJ1-1, with TRBD1 matching over 8 bases. Germline assignment: CDR1 SGHVS and CDR2 FQNEAQ. The CDR3 runs 18 residues. The V and J ends lost 2 bases and 0 bases, in that order; junction bases with no gene match: 11. The CDR3 nucleotides are TGTGCCAGCAGCTTAATAAGGGACAGGATACTTCTGAACACTGAAGCTTTCTTT. The encoded protein is CASSLIRDRILLNTEAFF.

The gene calls are TRBV19 and TRBJ1-1; tentative D call: TRBD1 (5 bases). Trimming shortened V by 7 bases and J by 3 bases, and 18 bases separated the two germline ends. The germline gives CDR1 LNHDA, CDR2 SQIVND (reference sequence). This CDR3 region has 15 residues. The CDR3 nucleotides read TGTGCCAGTAAAAGGGCGGGGCAGTCAGACACTGAAGCTTTCTTT. Translated: CASKRAGQSDTEAFF.

CDR3 sequence reads: CASTEGGASSYEQYV. Here the CDR3 DNA reads TGTGCCAGCACGGAGGGGGGGGCGAGCTCCTACGAGCAGTACGTC. This chain links TRBV28 with TRBJ2-7; TRBD2 might be the D (7 bases). Trimming took 7 bases from V and 0 from J, leaving 16 bases between them. This CDR3 contains 15 residues. Germline CDR1 MDHEN, CDR2 SYDVKM.

This sequence joins TRBV4-1 and TRBJ2-3; TRBD2 aligns across 7 bases. V lost 6 bases to trimming and J lost 1 base; unmatched junction nucleotides: 10. The CDR3 is 16 residues long. Germline V gene sequence: CDR1 MGHRA, CDR2 YSYEKL. The CDR3 nucleotides are TGCGCCAGCAGGCCAGCGGGGCTAGGGCGCACAGATACGCAGTATTTT. The encoded protein is CASRPAGLGRTDTQYF.

V is TRBV10-1 and J is TRBJ2-4; possibly TRBD2 for D (6 bases). Germline CDR1 is WNHNN and CDR2 is SYGVQD (reference sequence). The V end lost 2 bases, the J end lost 1 base, and 12 bases lay between the germline ends. CDR3 length: 16 residues. The CDR3 sequence is CASSEGSGGAKNIQYF. In nucleotides, the CDR3 is TGCGCCAGCAGTGAGGGCAGCGGAGGGGCCAAAAACATTCAGTACTTC.

The J gene is TRBJ1-1, the V gene TRBV10-3, with 7 bases matching TRBD1. The CDR3 loop spans 15 amino acids. Trimming took 6 bases from V and 5 from J; bases not matched to a gene: 12. Per the germline V gene, CDR1 is ENHRY and CDR2 is SYGVKD. The CDR3 nucleotides read TGTGCCATCAGAGAACTACCACAGGGGAGGACTGAAGCTTTCTTT. Its protein is CAIRELPQGRTEAFF.

The chain carries TRBV7-3 and TRBJ2-1, with D possibly TRBD2 on 6 matching bases. The CDR3 is 16 residues long. V lost 5 bases and J 0 bases, leaving 14 bases between the germline ends. Germline CDR1 reads SGHTA; CDR2 reads FQGTGA. CDR3: CASSAGTGSSYNEQFF. In DNA, the CDR3 is TGTGCCAGCAGCGCCGGGACTGGGAGCTCCTACAATGAGCAGTTCTTC.

This clone was picked up a small number of times. The V and J genes are TRBV10-1 and TRBJ1-5; 9 bases are shared with TRBD1. The germline CDR1 and CDR2 sequences are WNHNN and SYGVQD (reference sequence). The ends lost 6 bases at V and 2 bases at J; junction bases unmatched: 11. CDR3 size: 17 residues. This chain's CDR3 is CASRRGTGSSGNQPQHF. CDR3 coding DNA: TGCGCCAGCAGGAGGGGGACAGGGAGTAGTGGCAATCAGCCCCAGCATTTT.

Concerning this clone: An end of the junction differs from the germline gene, which may be a read error. The genes are TRBV4-2 and TRBJ1-5; TRBD1 is a possible D gene (5 bases). The CDR3 has 16 amino acids. Per germline, CDR1 LGHNA and CDR2 YNFKEQ. The chain's CDR3 is CASNQDRGGINQPQHF. CDR3 in DNA: TGTGCCAGCAACCAAGATCGTGGGGGGATCAATCAGCCCCAGCATTTT.

This clone has just a few counts. This sequence joins TRBV7-8 and TRBJ2-7, with 13 bases that match TRBD2. This CDR3 contains 16 residues. Germline-derived CDR1 and CDR2 are SGHVS and FQNEAQ. V shed 1 base, J shed 5 bases, and the junction held 5 bases outside the gene matches. The CDR3 sequence is CASSLVLAGGVHEQYF. DNA of the CDR3: TGTGCCAGCAGCTTAGTACTAGCGGGGGGGGTACACGAGCAGTACTTC.